The source of this TCR beta chain is a study of response to subunit inactivated influenza vaccine. Study-wide points: Few new T cells, the authors suggested, are recruited by each seasonal influenza vaccination.

TCRdb re-called the RT-PCR reads through MiXCR, storing one row per CDR3 protein. The table lists about 800,000 distinct CDR3 sequences, 21% of them singletons. The CDR3 totals 14 residues. V was pared by 5 bases and J by 1 base, with 4 bases of the junction left unmatched. In regard to this clonotype: Its antigen is unknown. A read error may be the cause here, since a much bigger clone is one base away. Likely a read error: the CDR3 ends without its conserved phenylalanine or tryptophan.

This receptor was taken from a man in his fifties or sixties who received an inactivated influenza vaccine. The gene calls are TRBV12-3 or TRBV12-4 and TRBJ2-5, with TRBD1 identical over 7 bases. The source was PBMCs from blood, collected 4 to 6 days after vaccination. CDR3 nucleotides: TGTGCCAGCAGTCGACAGGGCCCCCAAGAGACCCAGTACTTA. Translation gives CASSRQGPQETQYL.